The entry below describes one TCR beta chain. Its antigen remains unknown. Lesional scalp punch biopsies and peripheral blood were collected from alopecia areata patients. Trimming cost V 0 bases and J 5 bases, with 17 bases left between them. CDR3 length equals 16 residues. Germline-derived CDR1 and CDR2 are SGHRS and YFSETQ. This sample was taken from a study of CD8+ T cells in alopecia areata. General observations from the study: Greater clonality was observed in lesional scalp samples, especially alopecia totalis/universalis, versus normal scalp.

Sequencing used cDNA as its template, made by extracting RNA and reverse transcribing it. Data came from immunoSEQ multiplex PCR; TCRdb stores just in-frame clones and leaves some out. The table includes fewer than 20,000 clones, about three fifths detected once. The receptor's source is a human donor with alopecia areata. Sequenced material: skin. The chain combines TRBV5-1 with TRBJ1-1; tentatively, D is TRBD1 (5 bases). The CDR3 DNA is TGCGCCAGCAGCTTGGGGTTTTGGGCAGGGTCGACTGAAGCTTTCTTT. This encodes CASSLGFWAGSTEAFF.